Each of the 27 T cell receptor beta chains below was sequenced from the same sample in a study of T cell repertoires in cytomegalovirus infection. These TCRs' antigens remain unknown. MiXCR, run by TCRdb on the reads, gives a single entry per CDR3 protein. The sample carries 900,000 to 950,000 distinct CDR3 sequences, approximately 31% recorded once. Sequenced here: cultured CD8+ T cells from PBMCs, sampled from culture after CMV antigen stimulation. The receptor source for this set is a human donor in good health (CMV status not recorded). Some clones in this sample may be carry-over from other donors' samples.

This clonotype has only a few counts. The chain has TRBV2 and TRBJ2-7; perhaps D is TRBD1 or TRBD2 (5 bases each). Germline loops: CDR1 SNHLY, CDR2 FYNNEI. The length of the CDR3 is 15 residues. Deletions cut 7 bases from V and 4 bases from J, with 20 bases between. The CDR3 loop is CASIGWGFGTYEQYF. DNA of the CDR3: TGTGCCAGCATAGGTTGGGGGTTCGGTACTTACGAGCAGTACTTC.

Many counts were recorded for this clonotype. V usage is TRBV7-8 and J usage is TRBJ2-2, with D unclear. V lost 6 bases and J 0 bases, leaving 14 bases between the germline ends. The CDR3 totals 16 residues. Germline values: CDR1 SGHVS, CDR2 FQNEAQ. Written as DNA, the CDR3 is TGTGCCAGCAGTTCCAGAAACAGTCCGAACACCGGGGAGCTGTTTTTT. This codes for CASSSRNSPNTGELFF.

This clonotype came up a few times. The V gene is TRBV15, the J gene TRBJ1-4; 7 bases match TRBD1. Germline CDR1 and CDR2: LNHNV and YYDKDF (reference sequence). This CDR3 has 18 amino acids. The V gene end was trimmed by 5 bases and the J gene end by 0 bases; junction bases not matched to a gene: 12. The CDR3 nucleotides read TGTGCCACCAGCCCCCGGGGGACAGAAACTCCAACTAATGAAAAACTGTTTTTT. Protein: CATSPRGTETPTNEKLFF. Full variable domain (rest looked up from reference TRBV15 and TRBJ1-4): DAMVIQNPRYQVTQFGKPVTLSCSQTLNHNVMYWYQQKSSQAPKLLFHYYDKDFNNEADTPDNFQSRRPNTSFCFLDIRSPGLGDTAMYLCATSPRGTETPTNEKLFFGSGTQLSVL.

This clonotype has ten or more counts. The gene calls are TRBV7-2 and TRBJ1-6; D ambiguous. Deletions cut 5 bases from V and 4 bases from J, with 9 bases between. CDR3 size: 14 residues. Germline V CDR1 and CDR2: SGHTA, FQGNSA. The CDR3 region is CASSLDWYNSPLHF. CDR3 coding DNA: TGTGCCAGCAGCCTAGACTGGTATAATTCACCCCTCCACTTT. The whole variable domain, remainder taken from reference TRBV7-2 and TRBJ1-6, is GAGVSQSPSNKVTEKGKDVELRCDPISGHTALYWYRQSLGQGLEFLIYFQGNSAPDKSGLPSDRFSAERTGGSVSTLTIQRTQQEDSAVYLCASSLDWYNSPLHFGNGTRLTVT.

The chain uses TRBV6-5 and TRBJ2-3; D might be TRBD2 (6 bases). V shed 5 bases and J shed 2 bases, with 23 bases lying between them. Looked up from germline, CDR1 is MNHEY and CDR2 is SVGAGI. The CDR3 totals 18 residues. The CDR3 DNA follows: TGTGCCAGCAGTACCCATACCCTCGGGCGGGGTTACACAGATACGCAGTATTTT. Translating gives CASSTHTLGRGYTDTQYF.

The chain carries TRBV7-9 and TRBJ2-3; TRBD1 agrees at 7 bases. Germline CDR1 is SEHNR and CDR2 is FQNEAQ (reference sequence). V was clipped by 5 bases and J by 0 bases; unmatched bases: 5. CDR3 length: 15 amino acids. In DNA form, the CDR3 reads TGTGCCAGCAGCCCCCCGGGACAGAGCACAGATACGCAGTATTTT. Amino acid sequence: CASSPPGQSTDTQYF.

This chain joins TRBV28 and TRBJ1-5; D perhaps matches TRBD1 (5 bases). The CDR3 consists of 16 residues. Trimming stripped 9 bases from V and 0 bases from J, with 18 bases between. Germline lookup yields CDR1 MDHEN and CDR2 SYDVKM. The CDR3 is CASSPSTAYSNQPQHF. The DNA of the CDR3 is TGTGCCAGTAGTCCCTCGACAGCTTATAGCAATCAGCCCCAGCATTTT.

The genes are TRBV2 and TRBJ2-7, with TRBD1 matching over 7 bases. CDR1 and CDR2 (germline): SNHLY, FYNNEI. The V segment lost 9 bases and the J segment 2 bases; nucleotides outside the gene matches: 10. The CDR3 spans 14 residues. CDR3 sequence: CASQPGRGTYEQYF. The CDR3, as DNA: TGTGCCAGTCAACCAGGCAGGGGGACCTACGAGCAGTACTTC.

Many counts were recorded for this clonotype. This chain uses TRBV7-9 with TRBJ1-2; 7 bases fit TRBD1. This CDR3 comprises 14 residues. V lost 4 bases to trimming and J lost 6 bases; unmatched junction nucleotides: 8. Germline CDR1 is SEHNR and CDR2 is FQNEAQ (reference sequence). The CDR3 region is CASSSQTGFNGYTF. The CDR3 DNA reads TGTGCCAGCAGCTCCCAGACAGGGTTCAATGGCTACACCTTC.

The rearrangement links TRBV6-5 to TRBJ2-7, with 8 bases identical to TRBD2. The CDR3 loop spans 14 amino acids. Trimming at V came to 6 bases and at J to 2 bases, leaving 6 bases not matched to a gene. Germline values: CDR1 MNHEY, CDR2 SVGAGI. The CDR3 sequence: CASSRAGDAYEQYF. CDR3 coding DNA: TGTGCCAGCAGCCGAGCGGGGGACGCCTACGAGCAGTACTTC.

The chain recombines TRBV27 with TRBJ1-4; D is unclear. With 4 bases removed from V and 7 bases from J, the gap between germline ends came to 13 bases. Germline-derived CDR1 and CDR2 are MNHEY and SMNVEV (reference sequence). This CDR3 contains 14 residues. The DNA for the CDR3 is TGTGCCAGCAGTTCTCGGGAGGGCGGTGAAAAACTGTTTTTT. The encoded protein is CASSSREGGEKLFF.

V usage is TRBV20-1 and J usage is TRBJ2-7; TRBD2 is a possible D gene (5 bases). CDR3 size: 11 residues. V was shortened by 3 bases and J by 3 bases, with 6 bases between the two germline ends. Germline V CDR1 and CDR2: DFQATT, SNEGSKA (reference sequence). The CDR3 here is CSASGIYEQYF. The CDR3 DNA sequence: TGCAGTGCTAGCGGGATCTACGAGCAGTACTTC.

A word on this clonotype: A read error may explain this, as a much larger clone is one base away. J is TRBJ2-3 and V is TRBV7-2; the match to TRBD1 covers 8 bases. CDR3 length: 19 amino acids. Germline V CDR1 and CDR2: SGHTA, FQGNSA. The V and J ends lost 1 base and 2 bases, in that order; junction bases with no gene match: 14. This chain's CDR3 is CASSLEFGVQQGATDTQYF. The CDR3 nucleotides read TGTGCCAGCAGCTTAGAGTTTGGGGTCCAGCAGGGGGCCACAGATACGCAGTATTTT. The full variable domain, with the rest looked up from reference TRBV7-2 and TRBJ2-3, is GAGVSQSPSNKVTEKGKDVELRCDPISGHTALYWYRQSLGQGLEFLIYFQGNSAPDKSGLPSDRFSAERTGGSVSTLTIQRTQQEDSAVYLCASSLEFGVQQGATDTQYFGPGTRLTVL.

The chain is built from TRBV10-2 and TRBJ2-3, with 10 nucleotides matching TRBD2. From germline, CDR1 is WSHSY and CDR2 SAAADI. CDR3 size: 14 residues. The ends lost 7 bases at V and 4 bases at J; junction bases unmatched: 5. The chain's CDR3 is CASIQRGGSDTQYF. The CDR3 DNA is TGCGCCAGCATCCAGCGGGGGGGATCAGATACGCAGTATTTT.

This clonotype has only a few counts. The chain joins TRBV6-5 to TRBJ1-4; TRBD1 is a possible D gene (5 bases). Trimming shortened V by 6 bases and J by 8 bases, and 16 bases separated the two germline ends. This CDR3 is 14 amino acids long. Looked up from germline, CDR1 is MNHEY and CDR2 is SVGAGI. The CDR3 loop is CASSLGARLEKLFF. In DNA, the CDR3 is TGTGCCAGCAGCCTCGGGGCCAGATTAGAAAAACTGTTTTTT.

This rearrangement joins TRBV27 to TRBJ2-7; 7 bases match TRBD2. This CDR3 comprises 14 residues. V lost 4 bases, J lost 7 bases, and 10 bases stayed unmatched. Germline lookup yields CDR1 MNHEY and CDR2 SMNVEV (reference sequence). The CDR3 sequence: CASSSGGGGYEQYF. In DNA form, the CDR3 reads TGTGCCAGCAGTTCGGGGGGAGGAGGATATGAGCAGTACTTC.

This clonotype was seen more than once but under ten times. V usage is TRBV5-5 and J usage is TRBJ1-2; D perhaps matches TRBD1 (6 bases). Germline CDR1 reads SGHKS; CDR2 reads YYEKEE (reference sequence). The CDR3 sequence is 15 residues long. Trimming shortened V by 2 bases and J by 5 bases, and 16 bases separated the two germline ends. CDR3 bases: TGTGCCAGCAGCTTTAGGACAGCGTTTATATATGGCTACACCTTC. Residues: CASSFRTAFIYGYTF.

This clonotype was observed a few times. The gene calls are TRBV7-8 and TRBJ2-5; D is unclear. The V gene's germline CDR1 is SGHVS and CDR2 FQNEAQ. Trimming left V 1 base short and J 3 bases short, with 12 bases between. This CDR3 comprises 15 residues. The CDR3 loop reads CASSLGRSLKETQYF. The CDR3 DNA follows: TGTGCCAGCAGCTTAGGTCGGAGCTTAAAAGAGACCCAGTACTTC.

This clonotype was recorded a few times. The rearrangement uses TRBV6-2 or TRBV6-3 and TRBJ1-2; 7 nucleotides line up with TRBD1. The germline CDR1 and CDR2 sequences are MNHEY and SVGEGT. The CDR3 length is 12 residues. J gave up 4 bases and V 7 bases, and 3 bases lay outside the gene matches. CDR3 nucleotides: TGTGCCAGCACGAGGACAGGCTATGGCTACACCTTC. Translating gives CASTRTGYGYTF.

This clonotype has at least ten counts. V is TRBV7-9 and J is TRBJ2-1; TRBD1 or TRBD2 may be the D gene (6 bases each). Germline values: CDR1 SEHNR, CDR2 FQNEAQ (reference sequence). The CDR3 has 13 residues. V was cut by 7 bases and J by 8 bases, with 15 bases left in between. CDR3 nucleotides: TGTGCCAGCAAGGGGGGCAGGGTGGATGAGCAGTTCTTC. Protein product: CASKGGRVDEQFF.

The chain carries TRBV27 and TRBJ1-6, with D unresolved. Germline CDR1 MNHEY, CDR2 SMNVEV (reference sequence). Trimming removed 5 bases from V and 6 bases from J, with 11 bases in between. The CDR3 has 14 amino acids. This CDR3 reads CASSQQQFNSPLHF. CDR3 in DNA: TGTGCCAGCAGTCAACAGCAATTTAATTCACCCCTCCACTTT.

CDR3 residues: CASSYMRYGDGSGQFF. DNA for the CDR3: TGTGCCAGCAGTTACATGCGTTATGGTGACGGTAGCGGGCAGTTCTTC. The V gene is TRBV6-1, the J gene TRBJ2-1; perhaps TRBD2 as D (6 bases). The germline gives CDR1 MNHNS, CDR2 SASEGT. The V end was cut by 5 bases, the J end by 12 bases, with 26 bases between. The length of the CDR3 is 16 residues.

There are a few counts of this clonotype. The chain uses TRBV7-9 and TRBJ1-4, with D unclear. Trimming took 0 bases from V and 6 from J, leaving 5 bases between them. From germline, CDR1 is SEHNR and CDR2 FQNEAQ (reference sequence). This CDR3 is 13 amino acids long. The chain's CDR3 is CASSLASDEKLFF. CDR3 sequence (DNA): TGTGCCAGCAGCTTAGCCAGCGATGAAAAACTGTTTTTT. Drawing the rest from reference TRBV7-9 and TRBJ1-4, the complete variable domain is DTGVSQNPRHKITKRGQNVTFRCDPISEHNRLYWYRQTLGQGPEFLTYFQNEAQLEKSRLLSDRFSAERPKGSFSTLEIQRTEQGDSAMYLCASSLASDEKLFFGSGTQLSVL.

The rearrangement uses TRBV12-3 or TRBV12-4 and TRBJ1-1, with D possibly TRBD1 on 5 matching bases. This CDR3 contains 14 residues. V lost 7 bases, J lost 0 bases, and 12 bases lay in between. As DNA, the CDR3 is TGTGCCAGCACCGCGGACAACTTGAACACTGAAGCTTTCTTT. Amino acids: CASTADNLNTEAFF.

The CDR3, as DNA: TGTGCCATCAGTGACCGGGACAGGTCCACTAACTATGGCTACACCTTC. Its translation: CAISDRDRSTNYGYTF. The chain recombines TRBV10-3 with TRBJ1-2, with 8 bases fitting TRBD1. V was clipped by 3 bases and J by 0 bases; unmatched bases: 6. Germline V gives CDR1 ENHRY, CDR2 SYGVKD. The CDR3 is made up of 16 amino acids.

The V gene is TRBV12-3 or TRBV12-4, the J gene TRBJ2-3; D possibly corresponds to TRBD2 (6 bases). V was pared by 6 bases and J by 2 bases, with 12 bases between. The CDR3 contains 14 residues. This CDR3 is CASSDSGYTDTQYF. CDR3 DNA sequence: TGTGCCAGCAGCGATAGCGGTTACACAGATACGCAGTATTTT.

The V and J genes are TRBV6-5 and TRBJ1-2; 8 positions match TRBD1. The CDR3 runs to 15 residues. The germline CDR1 and CDR2 sequences are MNHEY and SVGAGI. J was trimmed by 4 bases and V by 4 bases; bases with no gene match: 8. Written as DNA, the CDR3 is TGTGCCAGCAGTTTCCTTCAGGGGGCCGGCTATGGCTACACCTTC. The encoded protein is CASSFLQGAGYGYTF.